This T cell receptor (beta chain) appears in the sequencing data of a study of shared clonotypes between healthy human individuals. TCRdb's table, derived via immunoSEQ multiplex PCR, lists solely in-frame clones and lacks some. The table shows about 2.1 million clones, with around 93% occurring only once. Study-wide points: Relative to memory subsets, naive subsets generally showed larger estimated richness.

Cells designated naive CD8 were CD45RO-negative and were positively selected for CCR7, with terminally differentiated effector memory CD45RA+ cells excluded. As regards this clone: Its cognate antigen is unknown.

The CDR3 sequence is 14 residues long. The V end lost 6 bases, the J end lost 6 bases, and 18 bases lay between the germline ends. Looked up from germline, CDR1 is MNHEY and CDR2 is SVGAGI. This sequence originates from a man aged 18-30 years in good health. Some clones in this sample may be carry-over from other donors' samples. The source material was naive CD8+ T cells from PBMCs. V is TRBV6-5 and J is TRBJ2-7; D unclear. The CDR3 DNA is TGTGCCAGCAGCCCCTTCGAGGCTACGATCGAGCAGTACTTC. This gives the protein CASSPFEATIEQYF.